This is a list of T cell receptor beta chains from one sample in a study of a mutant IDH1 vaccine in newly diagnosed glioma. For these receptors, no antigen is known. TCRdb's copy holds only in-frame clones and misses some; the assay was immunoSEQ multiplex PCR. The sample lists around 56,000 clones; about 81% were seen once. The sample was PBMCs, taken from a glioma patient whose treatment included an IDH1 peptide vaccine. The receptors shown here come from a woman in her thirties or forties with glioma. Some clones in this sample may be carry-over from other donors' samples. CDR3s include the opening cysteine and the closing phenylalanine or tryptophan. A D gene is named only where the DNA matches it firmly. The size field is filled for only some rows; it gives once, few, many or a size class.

CASSPGGQGLSYEQYF	TGTGCCAGCTCACCGGGAGGACAGGGGCTCTCCTACGAGCAGTACTTC	16	NA	TRBD1	TRBJ2-7	TRBV18
CASSLDRGGRYGYTF	TGCGCCAGCAGCCTTGACAGGGGAGGGAGATATGGCTACACCTTC	15	NA	TRBD1	TRBJ1-2	TRBV5-1
CASSQVKANTEAFF	TGCGCCAGCAGCCAAGTCAAGGCGAACACTGAAGCTTTCTTT	14	NA	NA	TRBJ1-1	TRBV4-3
CASSKGWTPRGGYTF	TGTGCCAGCAGCAAAGGGTGGACGCCGCGGGGTGGCTACACCTTC	15	few	NA	TRBJ1-2	TRBV21-1
CASSLANYREDTQYF	TGTGCCAGCAGCTTAGCAAACTACCGGGAAGATACGCAGTATTTT	15	NA	NA	TRBJ2-3	TRBV7-2
CASRPGTSGGEETQYF	TGTGCCAGCAGACCAGGGACTAGCGGGGGGGAAGAGACCCAGTACTTC	16	NA	TRBD2	TRBJ2-5	TRBV11-2
CASSLQYRDRNYEQYF	TGCGCCAGCAGCCTACAATACCGGGACAGGAACTACGAGCAGTACTTC	16	NA	TRBD1	TRBJ2-7	TRBV5-1
CASSEGVRTGELFF	TGTGCCAGCAGCGAGGGGGTTAGGACCGGGGAGCTGTTTTTT	14	NA	NA	TRBJ2-2	TRBV11-2
CASQGLAGTDTQYF	TGTGCCAGCCAGGGACTAGCGGGCACAGATACGCAGTATTTT	14	NA	TRBD2	TRBJ2-3	TRBV5-4
CASSRQGAQPQHF	TGTGCCAGCAGCCGACAGGGTGCACAGCCCCAGCATTTT	13	few	TRBD1	TRBJ1-5	TRBV2
CASQGANDYGYTF	TGCGCCAGCCAGGGGGCAAATGACTATGGCTACACCTTC	13	NA	TRBD1	TRBJ1-2	TRBV4-1
CSVYSGTF	TGCAGCGTGTACAGTGGGACCTTC	8	few	NA	TRBJ1-2	TRBV29-1
CASSLGQGADEQYF	TGCGCCAGCAGCCTCGGACAGGGGGCGGACGAGCAGTACTTC	14	NA	TRBD1	TRBJ2-7	TRBV5-1
CASSLFTGQETQYF	TGTGCCAGCAGCTTATTTACAGGTCAAGAGACCCAGTACTTC	14	NA	NA	TRBJ2-5	TRBV7-6
CASSPAWGGEKLFF	TGTGCCAGCAGCCCTGCTTGGGGTGGTGAAAAACTGTTTTTT	14	few	NA	TRBJ1-4	TRBV6-5
CASGARRDTQYF	TGCGCCAGCGGGGCTCGTAGGGATACGCAGTATTTT	12	NA	NA	TRBJ2-3	TRBV10-1
CASSLDRGEQFF	TGCGCCAGCAGCTTGGACAGAGGTGAGCAGTTCTTC	12	few	NA	TRBJ2-1	TRBV5-1
CASSSPTGGSNQPQHF	TGTGCCAGCAGCTCCCCGACAGGGGGCAGCAATCAGCCCCAGCATTTT	16	NA	TRBD1	TRBJ1-5	TRBV7-9
CASSLVTQGNYGYTF	TGTGCCAGCAGCTTAGTAACTCAGGGGAACTATGGCTACACCTTC	15	NA	NA	TRBJ1-2	TRBV5-6
CATRGGRGLPLGNEQFF	TGTGCCACTAGAGGAGGGCGGGGGTTACCGCTTGGCAATGAGCAGTTCTTC	17	once	TRBD2	TRBJ2-1	TRBV19
CASSEQVDKNIQYF	TGTGCCAGCAGTGAACAGGTCGACAAAAACATTCAGTACTTC	14	NA	NA	TRBJ2-4	TRBV2
CAISESRSGAFRDTQYF	TGTGCCATCAGTGAGTCCAGATCAGGGGCCTTTCGGGATACGCAGTATTTT	17	NA	NA	TRBJ2-3	TRBV10-3
CASSLALTGSWLLNTEAFF	TGCGCCAGCAGCTTGGCCTTGACAGGGAGTTGGTTATTGAACACTGAAGCTTTCTTT	19	NA	TRBD1	TRBJ1-1	TRBV5-1
CAISVGTSIPYEQYF	TGTGCCATCAGTGTCGGGACTAGTATCCCCTACGAGCAGTACTTC	15	NA	TRBD2	TRBJ2-7	TRBV10-3
CASSVGLRGDPGELFF	TGTGCCAGCAGCGTAGGGTTGCGGGGGGACCCCGGGGAGCTGTTTTTT	16	NA	TRBD2	TRBJ2-2	TRBV9
CASSATGGGPSEKLFF	TGCGCCAGCAGCGCCACAGGGGGCGGCCCCTCGGAAAAACTGTTTTTT	16	NA	TRBD1	TRBJ1-4	TRBV5-1
CASSLGGARGYTF	TGCGCCAGCAGCTTGGGGGGGGCAAGAGGCTACACCTTC	13	NA	NA	TRBJ1-2	TRBV5-1
CASHGTDTYEQYF	TGCGCCAGCCACGGGACAGATACCTACGAGCAGTACTTC	13	NA	TRBD1	TRBJ2-7	TRBV5-1
CASSEVVGVTNEKLFF	TGTGCCAGCAGTGAAGTGGTCGGGGTGACTAATGAAAAACTGTTTTTT	16	NA	NA	TRBJ1-4	TRBV6-1
CASSVAGGWGYTF	TGTGCCAGCAGCGTAGCGGGGGGCTGGGGCTACACCTTC	13	NA	NA	TRBJ1-2	TRBV9
CASSGQGAGGEQYF	TGTGCCAGCAGTGGACAGGGGGCAGGAGGTGAGCAGTACTTC	14	NA	TRBD1	TRBJ2-7	TRBV6-5
CASSQNYEQYF	TGTGCCAGCAGCCAGAACTACGAGCAGTACTTC	11	NA	NA	TRBJ2-7	TRBV11-2
CASSLDGGYEQYF	TGCGCCAGCAGCTTGGACGGGGGCTACGAGCAGTACTTC	13	few	NA	TRBJ2-7	TRBV5-1
CASSLGTERDTGELFF	TGTGCCAGCAGCTTAGGGACCGAGCGCGACACCGGGGAGCTGTTTTTT	16	NA	NA	TRBJ2-2	TRBV13
CASSPMRGDGYTF	TGTGCCAGCAGTCCTATGAGAGGGGATGGCTACACCTTC	13	NA	NA	TRBJ1-2	TRBV27
CASSLRQGLRLFF	TGTGCCAGCAGCTTGCGACAGGGCTTGCGGCTGTTTTTT	13	NA	TRBD1	TRBJ2-2	TRBV11-2
CASSSKFYEQYF	TGTGCCAGCAGTTCAAAATTTTACGAGCAGTACTTC	12	once	NA	TRBJ2-7	TRBV27
CASSPGVAGMETQYF	TGCGCCAGCAGCCCCGGGGTAGCGGGCATGGAGACCCAGTACTTC	15	NA	TRBD2	TRBJ2-5	TRBV5-1
CASSLYYSEAFF	TGTGCCAGCAGCTTGTACTACTCCGAAGCTTTCTTT	12	NA	NA	TRBJ1-1	TRBV5-6
CASSRGLAGGYNEQFF	TGTGCCAGCAGCCGCGGACTAGCGGGGGGCTACAATGAGCAGTTCTTC	16	NA	TRBD2	TRBJ2-1	TRBV5-8
CASSYGQRGGNEQFF	TGTGCCAGCAGTTACGGCCAGCGGGGGGGCAATGAGCAGTTCTTC	15	NA	TRBD2	TRBJ2-1	TRBV6-6
CASSEGGTFQPQHF	TGTGCCAGCAGTGAAGGCGGGACCTTTCAGCCCCAGCATTTT	14	NA	NA	TRBJ1-5	TRBV6-1
CAGQMRTASTDTQYF	TGTGCCGGACAAATGAGGACTGCTAGCACAGATACGCAGTATTTT	15	NA	NA	TRBJ2-3	TRBV2
CASSYLRAGVGNQPQHF	TGTGCCAGCAGCTACCTGAGGGCGGGGGTTGGCAATCAGCCCCAGCATTTT	17	once	NA	TRBJ1-5	TRBV5-5
CASSVSGTNTEAFF	TGTGCCAGCAGCGTGTCAGGGACGAACACTGAAGCTTTCTTT	14	NA	NA	TRBJ1-1	TRBV9
CSVGKLAGSTDTQYF	TGCAGCGTTGGCAAGCTAGCGGGTTCAACAGATACGCAGTATTTT	15	NA	TRBD2	TRBJ2-3	TRBV29-1
CASSRASNYGYTF	TGTGCCAGCAGCCGGGCGAGTAACTATGGCTACACCTTC	13	once	NA	TRBJ1-2	TRBV28
CASSLEGDFYNEQFF	TGTGCCAGCAGCTTAGAAGGGGACTTCTACAATGAGCAGTTCTTC	15	NA	NA	TRBJ2-1	TRBV7-8
CASSRPGGNTEAFF	TGTGCCAGCAGCCGCCCCGGGGGGAACACTGAAGCTTTCTTT	14	NA	NA	TRBJ1-1	TRBV28
CASSKQGPNYGYTF	TGCGCCAGCAGCAAACAGGGTCCGAACTATGGCTACACCTTC	14	few	NA	TRBJ1-2	TRBV5-1
CANRPTGGTGANVLTF	TGTGCCAACCGCCCTACAGGGGGCACTGGGGCCAACGTCCTGACTTTC	16	NA	TRBD1	TRBJ2-6	TRBV18
CASGEGAKNIQYF	TGTGCCAGCGGGGAGGGGGCCAAAAACATTCAGTACTTC	13	NA	TRBD2	TRBJ2-4	TRBV19
CASSPGGQPQETQYF	TGTGCCAGCAGCCCCGGCGGCCAACCACAAGAGACCCAGTACTTC	15	NA	NA	TRBJ2-5	TRBV7-2
CASRTGAYGYTF	TGTGCCAGCCGGACAGGGGCCTATGGCTACACCTTC	12	NA	TRBD1	TRBJ1-2	TRBV28
CASSLGSRSYNEQFF	TGTGCCAGCAGCTTGGGGTCGCGGTCCTACAATGAGCAGTTCTTC	15	NA	NA	TRBJ2-1	TRBV5-6
CATHPTGRGLYEQYF	TGTGCCACCCACCCCACCGGCAGGGGGTTATACGAGCAGTACTTC	15	NA	TRBD1	TRBJ2-7	TRBV19
CASSQDISVYGYTF	TGCGCCAGCAGCCAAGATATCAGTGTCTATGGCTACACCTTC	14	few	NA	TRBJ1-2	TRBV4-1
CASSHTGYSNQPQHF	TGTGCCAGCAGCCATACAGGGTATAGCAATCAGCCCCAGCATTTT	15	once	NA	TRBJ1-5	TRBV6-5